This TCR beta chain was found in a study of vaccination and CD4 T cells after COVID-19. Study-level points and caveats: Median SARS-CoV-2-reactive clonotype numbers rose nonsignificantly, about 20 to 40. A median approximately 83% of convalescent patients' SARS-CoV-2-reactive clones emerged only after vaccination.

Note on this clonotype: Its antigen is not known.

With the Oncomine TCR Beta short-read assay, DNA from cultured CD4+ T cells was sequenced. Researchers extracted genomic DNA from CD4+ T cells that had been cultured. TCRdb independently ran MiXCR on the PCR reads; one entry per CDR3 protein. The sample yields some 14,000 distinct CDR3 sequences, over 30% seen once. Trimming at V came to 2 bases and at J to 5 bases, leaving 9 bases not matched to a gene. CDR3 length: 16 amino acids. CDR1 is SGHDN, CDR2 FVKESK, per germline. Specified treatment: roughly ten-day PBMC culture with coronavirus spike peptide pools or control peptides (ViraFEST assay). This TCR was sampled from a human donor with COVID-19. This sequence joins TRBV14 and TRBJ1-1, with TRBD1 identical over 9 bases. Specimen: cultured CD4+ T cells from blood. CDR3 bases: TGTGCCAGCAGCCAATTGGACAGGGGAATGGGGACTGAAGCTTTCTTT. It is translated as CASSQLDRGMGTEAFF.